This TCR beta chain appears in the sequencing data of a study of cytomegalovirus exposure and HLA in healthy donors. Findings and caveats of the study: Indistinguishable V segments such as TRBV6-2 and TRBV6-3 were excluded. It was reported that the classifier diagnosed cytomegalovirus status with high specificity and sensitivity in both the original and validation cohorts. Sequencing likely caused a cluster of highly shared sequence variants.

Germline V lookup: CDR1 MNHNY, CDR2 SVGAGI (reference sequence). The ends were cut back, 7 bases at V and 3 bases at J, with 19 bases in the middle. There are 16 residues in the CDR3. The PCR was carried out with 60 Vbeta primers and 13 Jbeta primers. Clones were sequenced by immunoSEQ multiplex PCR, and TCRdb holds only the in-frame ones, with some missing. This table holds some 140,000 clones, around three quarters found once. A word on this clone: Its antigen remains unidentified.

Material for sequencing was PBMCs. The receptor was derived from a man aged 35-49 years in good health and CMV-seropositive. The V call is TRBV6-6, the J call TRBJ1-5, with D possibly TRBD1 on 6 matching bases. The CDR3 DNA reads as TGTGCCAGCAACTTCGCAGGGGCGGGAGACAATCAGCCCCAGCATTTT. Translated, it gives CASNFAGAGDNQPQHF.